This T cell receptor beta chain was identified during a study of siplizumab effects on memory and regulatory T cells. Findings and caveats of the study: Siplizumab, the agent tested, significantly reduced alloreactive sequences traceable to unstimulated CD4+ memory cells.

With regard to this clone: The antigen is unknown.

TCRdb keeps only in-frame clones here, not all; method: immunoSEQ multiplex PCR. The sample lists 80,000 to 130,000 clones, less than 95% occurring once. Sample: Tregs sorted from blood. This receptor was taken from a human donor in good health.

The CDR3 DNA follows: TGTGCCAGCAGCTTAGGTTATCGTGGCCAGCAAGAGACCCAGTACTTC. Its translation is CASSLGYRGQQETQYF. V usage is TRBV7-8 and J usage is TRBJ2-5; D uncertain. CDR1 and CDR2 (germline): SGHVS, FQNEAQ. The germline V and J ends were trimmed by 1 base and 2 bases, with 14 bases remaining between them. The CDR3 length is 16 residues.